The TCR beta chain under discussion was sequenced for a study of T cells in Graves' hyperthyroidism and ophthalmopathy. The study, taken as a whole, reports: Peripheral blood also featured most of the thyroid clonotypes expanded above 0.001.

Using RNA transcripts as the source, TCR beta CDR3 regions were amplified. First-round RT-PCR targeting the TCR CDR3 was performed with the HTBI primer set. TCRdb called the multiplex PCR reads again in MiXCR, with one record for every CDR3 protein. The table records some 700,000 distinct CDR3 sequences, around 15% of them present only once. Worth noting for this clonotype: Its specificity is unknown.

CDR3 size: 15 residues. With 7 bases clipped from V and 1 base from J, the junction kept 3 bases outside the gene matches. Patients with uncontrolled infections, other autoimmune diseases, pregnancy or lactation were excluded. On the basis of clinical symptoms, serum thyroxine and TRAb, thyroid ultrasound and orbital computed tomography, diagnoses were made. Fresh peripheral blood, around 11 ml of it, supplied the PBMCs. Sequenced material: blood. The TCR originated in a middle-aged man with Graves' hyperthyroidism. V gene TRBV12-3 or TRBV12-4 combines with J gene TRBJ2-1, with TRBD2 identical over 11 bases. CDR3 DNA sequence: TGTGCCAGCACGACTAGCGGGAATTCCTACAATGAGCAGTTCTTC. Amino acids: CASTTSGNSYNEQFF.